A selection of T cell receptor beta chains follows, all from one sample in a study of shared clonotypes between healthy human individuals. Sequencing used immunoSEQ multiplex PCR; TCRdb keeps in-frame clones, though not all of them. This sample has hundreds of thousands of clones, with approximately 96% found just once. The sample comprised naive CD8+ T cells sorted from blood. These receptors were collected from a woman aged 25 to 39 in good health. Each CDR3 is given with its conserved first and last residue. Each record gives: J gene, V gene, D gene, clone size, CDR3 DNA, CDR3 protein. D genes are given only for firm matches. The listing skips clone size in some rows; elsewhere it reads once, few, many or a size class.

TRBJ2-7,TRBV6-1,NA,NA,TGTGCCAGCAGTGGGGGCCAGCGGGCGCGCGGAGTTGCGCAGTACTTC,CASSGGQRARGVAQYF
TRBJ2-3,TRBV15,TRBD1,NA,TGTGCCACCCACCGTACAGGGGACACAGATACGCAGTATTTT,CATHRTGDTDTQYF
TRBJ2-5,TRBV5-6,NA,NA,TGTGCCAGCAGCTTCGGTAGCCAAGAGACCCAGTACTTC,CASSFGSQETQYF
TRBJ2-2,TRBV9,NA,once,TGTGCCAGCACGAAAACCGGGGAGCTGTTTTTT,CASTKTGELFF
TRBJ2-6,TRBV25-1,NA,NA,TGTGCCAGCAGTGGTTCGCTGAGGCTGGCTGGGGCCAACGTCCTGACTTTC,CASSGSLRLAGANVLTF
TRBJ2-7,TRBV7-9,NA,NA,TGTGCCAGCAGCGGCCGGGAGGGACAGGCCGACTACGAGCAGTACTTC,CASSGREGQADYEQYF
TRBJ1-5,TRBV9,TRBD1,NA,TGTGCCAGCAGCCTGACAGGGGGCGCGGATCAGCCCCAGCATTTT,CASSLTGGADQPQHF
TRBJ1-1,TRBV13,NA,NA,TGTGCCAGCAGCCTAGGACGCAGTACTGAAGCTTTCTTT,CASSLGRSTEAFF
TRBJ2-1,TRBV4-1,TRBD2,NA,TGCGCCAGCAGCCACAGACTAGCGGGAGGGTACAATGAGCAGTTCTTC,CASSHRLAGGYNEQFF
TRBJ2-7,TRBV2,TRBD2,NA,TGTGCCAGCCAGGCGGGAGGGACAACCTACGAGCAGTACTTC,CASQAGGTTYEQYF
TRBJ1-1,TRBV27,TRBD1,NA,TGTGCCAGCAGACAAACAGGGGGGCACATGAACACTGAAGCTTTCTTT,CASRQTGGHMNTEAFF
TRBJ1-3,TRBV5-1,TRBD1,NA,TGCGCCAGCAGCTCCCGCGGGACAGGTTCTGGAAACACCATATATTTT,CASSSRGTGSGNTIYF
TRBJ2-3,TRBV5-4,NA,NA,TGTGCCAGCAGCTCGGGAACTGATACGCAGTATTTT,CASSSGTDTQYF
TRBJ1-5,TRBV27,NA,NA,TGTGCCAGCAGTCCTCCCGGGACCGGCAATCAGCCCCAGCATTTT,CASSPPGTGNQPQHF
TRBJ1-1,TRBV7-3,NA,NA,TGTGCCAGCAGCTCCCGGGCGGGGGACACTGAAGCTTTCTTT,CASSSRAGDTEAFF
TRBJ2-1,TRBV4-1,TRBD2,NA,TGCGCCAGCAGCCAAGTATCTAGCGGGAGTTCTAATGAGCAGTTCTTC,CASSQVSSGSSNEQFF
TRBJ2-7,TRBV6-5,NA,NA,TGTGCCAGCAGGGGACACTCGACCTCCTACGAGCAGTACTTC,CASRGHSTSYEQYF
TRBJ2-1,TRBV9,TRBD2,NA,TGTGCCAGCAGCGGTTCCGGGACTAGCGGGAGGAATGAGCAGTTCTTC,CASSGSGTSGRNEQFF
TRBJ2-7,TRBV19,TRBD1,NA,TGTGCCAGTAGTCCTGGGACAGGGACCTACGAGCAGTACTTC,CASSPGTGTYEQYF
TRBJ2-7,TRBV7-2,NA,NA,TGTGCCAGCAGCCTTTACTACGAGCAGTACTTC,CASSLYYEQYF
TRBJ2-7,TRBV4-1,TRBD2,NA,TGCGCCAGCAGCCACCTAGCGGGAGGATACTACGAGCAGTACTTC,CASSHLAGGYYEQYF
TRBJ2-7,TRBV4-1,TRBD2,NA,TGCGCCAGCAGCCTTCTCGCGGGAGGCTCCTACGAGCAGTACTTC,CASSLLAGGSYEQYF
TRBJ2-7,TRBV6-5,NA,NA,TGTGCCAGCAGTTACACACCCCTCGAGCAGTACTTC,CASSYTPLEQYF
TRBJ2-7,TRBV6-5,TRBD2,NA,TGTGCCAGCAGTTACTCGACTAGCGAGGCCTACGAGCAGTACTTC,CASSYSTSEAYEQYF
TRBJ1-2,TRBV4-1,TRBD1,NA,TGCGCCAGCAGCCCGGGACAGGGAAACTATGGCTACACCTTC,CASSPGQGNYGYTF
TRBJ2-5,TRBV25-1,NA,NA,TGTGCCAGCAGTGAAGGCCCAACAAGAGAACCCCAGTACTTC,CASSEGPTREPQYF
TRBJ2-6,TRBV6-1,NA,NA,TGTGCCAGCTGCACACCTGGGGCCAACGTCCTGACTTTC,CASCTPGANVLTF
TRBJ2-5,TRBV7-9,NA,NA,TGTGCCAGCAGCTTAAGGTCTTACTCGGAGACCCAGTACTTC,CASSLRSYSETQYF
TRBJ2-1,TRBV27,NA,NA,TGTGCCAGCAGTTTATTAGGGGGCAATGAGCAGTTCTTC,CASSLLGGNEQFF
TRBJ2-1,TRBV27,TRBD2,NA,TGTGCCAGCAGACGACTAGCGGGCTTCTCCTACAATGAGCAGTTCTTC,CASRRLAGFSYNEQFF
TRBJ2-7,TRBV10-3,TRBD2,NA,TGTGCCATCAGTGACACTAGCGAGCAATTGAACGAGCAGTACTTC,CAISDTSEQLNEQYF
TRBJ2-7,TRBV28,NA,NA,TGTGCCAGCAGTCCCCCCCCTACTGTAGCGGCAACCTACGAGCAGTACTTC,CASSPPPTVAATYEQYF
TRBJ2-5,TRBV27,TRBD2,NA,TGTGCCACCAGACTAGCGGGAGGGCCGAAGACCCAGTACTTC,CATRLAGGPKTQYF
TRBJ2-3,TRBV5-6,TRBD2,NA,TGTGCCAGCAGTCAAGCGGGGGCCACAGATACGCAGTATTTT,CASSQAGATDTQYF
TRBJ2-5,TRBV5-6,TRBD2,NA,TGTGCCAGCAGCCCTACGTGGCGGGAGGTGACAGAGACCCAGTACTTC,CASSPTWREVTETQYF
TRBJ2-7,TRBV28,TRBD1,NA,TGTGCCAGCGGGTTAGACAGGGGGTTCGAGCAGTACTTC,CASGLDRGFEQYF
TRBJ1-1,TRBV27,NA,NA,TGTGCCAGCAGTTTATCGTGGGGTACAAACACTGAAGCTTTCTTT,CASSLSWGTNTEAFF
TRBJ2-5,TRBV5-6,NA,NA,TGTGCCAGCAGTTATACCGACAGGTCTGAGACCCAGTACTTC,CASSYTDRSETQYF
TRBJ2-1,TRBV6-5,NA,once,TGTGCCAGCTACTCCTGGGGGAATGAGCAGTTCTTC,CASYSWGNEQFF
TRBJ2-7,TRBV9,NA,NA,TGTGCCAGCAGCGTAGGAAGCGGTGGAGGCTGGGCTGAGGAGCAGTACTTC,CASSVGSGGGWAEEQYF
TRBJ1-5,TRBV6-6,NA,NA,TGTGCCAGCAGTCTGACCCCGAGGACGGTCAATCAGCCCCAGCATTTT,CASSLTPRTVNQPQHF
TRBJ1-2,TRBV6-5,NA,NA,TGTGCCAGCAGTGGTATAGATAATTGGCCCGGCTACACCTTC,CASSGIDNWPGYTF
TRBJ1-5,TRBV28,NA,NA,TGTGCCAGCAGGATCGGGCAGCAGCCCCAGCATTTT,CASRIGQQPQHF
TRBJ1-4,TRBV7-6,NA,NA,TGTGCCAGCAGCTTACGTGACGAAAAACTGTTTTTT,CASSLRDEKLFF
TRBJ2-7,TRBV27,NA,NA,TGTGCCAGCAGTTTATCCAGGGGCCAATACGAGCAGTACTTC,CASSLSRGQYEQYF
TRBJ2-1,TRBV4-1,NA,NA,TGCGCCAGCAGCCAAGAGGCCCGGTCGGGATATGAGCAGTTCTTC,CASSQEARSGYEQFF